A single sample gave rise to the 19 T cell receptor beta chains below, sequenced in a study of CD8 T cells in Susac syndrome. An amount of RNA that ranged from about 0.45 to 1 ug was reverse transcribed with random hexamers. TCRdb reanalysed the immunoSEQ multiplex PCR reads using MiXCR and keeps one entry per CDR3 protein. The table has approximately 180,000 distinct CDR3 sequences, 90% to 95% seen once. Specimen: CD4+ T cells from PBMCs. The receptors come from a human donor with Susac syndrome.

This chain links TRBV10-3 with TRBJ1-2, with D hard to call. This CDR3 is 13 amino acids long. V was cut by 0 bases and J by 6 bases, with 8 bases left in between. The germline gives CDR1 ENHRY, CDR2 SYGVKD. CDR3 sequence reads: CAISESGWDGYTF. The CDR3 bases are TGTGCCATCAGTGAGTCGGGGTGGGATGGCTACACCTTC.

This clonotype was counted a single time. The chain links TRBV19 to TRBJ2-2; D not resolved. The germline V gene encodes CDR1 LNHDA and CDR2 SQIVND (reference sequence). Trimming took off 8 bases at V and 1 base at J, with 8 bases between the two ends. The CDR3 loop spans 13 amino acids. CDR3 loop: CASGTLNTGELFF. The CDR3 DNA reads TGTGCCAGTGGAACTTTGAACACCGGGGAGCTGTTTTTT.

The genes are TRBV4-2 and TRBJ1-2; D unresolved. There are 17 residues in the CDR3. Trimming took 0 bases from V and 0 from J, leaving 14 bases between them. Germline assignment: CDR1 LGHNA and CDR2 YNFKEQ. CDR3 residues: CASSQDLGDAANYGYTF. In nucleotides, the CDR3 is TGTGCCAGCAGCCAAGATCTGGGTGACGCGGCTAACTATGGCTACACCTTC.

The chain has TRBV4-2 and TRBJ2-5, with 13 bases aligning to TRBD2. Germline CDR1 and CDR2: LGHNA and YNFKEQ. With 4 bases clipped from V and 5 bases from J, the junction kept 13 bases outside the gene matches. The CDR3 has 18 amino acids. CDR3 coding DNA: TGTGCCAGCAGCCGCTACCCCGCGACTAGCGGGGGGCTGGAGACCCAGTACTTC. This sequence encodes CASSRYPATSGGLETQYF.

The V call is TRBV7-9, the J call TRBJ1-1; D is ambiguous. The ends were cut back, 1 base at V and 1 base at J, with 13 bases in the middle. Germline-derived CDR1 and CDR2 are SEHNR and FQNEAQ (reference sequence). The CDR3 sequence is 16 residues long. In nucleotides, the CDR3 is TGTGCCAGCAGCTTAGGGGGAGGGCAAGAGAACACTGAAGCTTTCTTT. Translated, it gives CASSLGGGQENTEAFF. The variable domain in full, with the rest retrieved from reference TRBV7-9 and TRBJ1-1, is DTGVSQNPRHKITKRGQNVTFRCDPISEHNRLYWYRQTLGQGPEFLTYFQNEAQLEKSRLLSDRFSAERPKGSFSTLEIQRTEQGDSAMYLCASSLGGGQENTEAFFGQGTRLTVV.

The gene calls are TRBV20-1 and TRBJ2-5; D remains ambiguous. Germline CDR1 and CDR2: DFQATT and SNEGSKA (reference sequence). V lost 6 bases and J 5 bases, leaving 13 bases between the germline ends. The CDR3 loop spans 12 amino acids. This CDR3 reads CSAALGSETQYF. CDR3 DNA sequence: TGCAGTGCGGCTTTGGGGTCGGAGACCCAGTACTTC.

J is TRBJ1-1 and V is TRBV3-1; TRBD1 is a possible D gene (5 bases). The CDR3 extends over 14 amino acids. Germline V gene data show CDR1 as LGHDT and CDR2 as YNNKEL (reference sequence). V shed 4 bases and J shed 4 bases, with 13 bases lying between them. This chain's CDR3 is CASSRFRGSTEAFF. CDR3 bases: TGTGCCAGCAGCCGTTTTCGGGGGAGCACTGAAGCTTTCTTT.

This clonotype was counted a single time. This chain joins TRBV29-1 and TRBJ1-1; TRBD1 is a possible D gene (6 bases). CDR1 and CDR2 from the germline V gene are SQVTM and ANQGSEA. This CDR3 is built from 14 residues. The V and J ends lost 6 bases and 1 base respectively, with 15 bases between them. The CDR3 nucleotides read TGCAGCGTCACCGACCCCAGGGGGAACACTGAAGCTTTCTTT. Its protein product is CSVTDPRGNTEAFF.

The chain recombines TRBV20-1 with TRBJ2-1; 7 bases are shared with TRBD2. Germline lookup yields CDR1 DFQATT and CDR2 SNEGSKA (reference sequence). The CDR3 extends over 13 amino acids. With 0 bases clipped from V and 7 bases from J, the junction kept 3 bases outside the gene matches. The CDR3, as DNA: TGCAGTGCTAGAGATACGGGGGGTAATGAGCAGTTCTTC. It is translated as CSARDTGGNEQFF.

V is TRBV19 and J is TRBJ2-2; the D is unclear. The CDR3 runs to 14 residues. CDR1 and CDR2 from the germline V gene are LNHDA and SQIVND (reference sequence). Trimming left V 3 bases short and J 6 bases short, with 11 bases between. DNA of the CDR3: TGTGCCAGTAGTATGATAGTTTCCGCCGGGGAGCTGTTTTTT. It translates to CASSMIVSAGELFF.

The chain carries TRBV7-2 and TRBJ2-7; 9 positions match TRBD1. The CDR3 totals 14 residues. Per germline, CDR1 SGHTA and CDR2 FQGNSA. Trimming removed 3 bases from V and 3 bases from J; junction bases left unmatched: 3. The CDR3 sequence: CASSLGTGYYEQYF. The CDR3 coding sequence is TGTGCCAGCAGCTTGGGGACAGGGTACTACGAGCAGTACTTC.

Note on this clonotype: The junction does not match germline at one end; this may be a read error. The gene calls are TRBV23-1 and TRBJ2-2; 7 bases line up with TRBD1. TRBV23-1 belongs to the ORF category, with a function that is uncertain. The CDR3 is made up of 15 amino acids. CDR3 bases: TGCGCCAGCAGTCAAGGGACAGAGGACACCGGGAAGCTGTTTTTT. Amino acids: CASSQGTEDTGKLFF.

V gene TRBV20-1 combines with J gene TRBJ2-3, with 7 bases matching TRBD1. J lost 5 bases, V lost 4 bases, and 6 bases had no gene match. This CDR3 region has 13 residues. The germline V gene has CDR1 DFQATT and CDR2 SNEGSKA (reference sequence). The chain's CDR3 is CSAKMTGQDTQYF. The CDR3 nucleotides read TGCAGTGCTAAAATGACAGGGCAAGATACGCAGTATTTT.

This clonotype was seen just once. The chain is built from TRBV3-1 and TRBJ1-6; 8 positions agree with TRBD1. Trimming at V came to 0 bases and at J to 5 bases, leaving 9 bases not matched to a gene. Germline-derived CDR1 and CDR2 are LGHDT and YNNKEL (reference sequence). The CDR3 is 18 residues long. Here the CDR3 DNA reads TGTGCCAGCAGCCAAGATCAAGGGGACAGGACCCATAATTCACCCCTCCACTTT. Protein sequence: CASSQDQGDRTHNSPLHF.

V gene TRBV7-3 combines with J gene TRBJ2-6; D possibly corresponds to TRBD1 (5 bases). CDR1 and CDR2 (germline): SGHTA, FQGTGA. V lost 2 bases, J lost 3 bases, and 17 bases lay in between. This CDR3 spans 18 amino acids. The CDR3 nucleotides read TGTGCCAGCAGCTTAGTGGGTGGGGCGGTCTTTGGGGCCAACGTCCTGACTTTC. It specifies CASSLVGGAVFGANVLTF.

A few counts support this clonotype. The chain links TRBV6-1 to TRBJ2-5, with D possibly matching TRBD1 (5 bases). Deletions cut 10 bases from V and 5 bases from J, with 14 bases between. Germline V lookup: CDR1 MNHNS, CDR2 SASEGT. This CDR3 is 12 amino acids long. The CDR3 loop reads CATRASAETQYF. Here the CDR3 DNA reads TGTGCCACCAGGGCGAGCGCGGAGACCCAGTACTTC.

The chain employs TRBV29-1 and TRBJ2-3; D unresolved. This CDR3 has 12 residues. Between the trimmed V and J ends, which lost 3 bases and 3 bases, there was a span of 7 bases. The germline V gene has CDR1 SQVTM and CDR2 ANQGSEA. Here the CDR3 DNA reads TGCAGCGTTGAGCGGCAGACAGATACGCAGTATTTT. The encoded protein is CSVERQTDTQYF.

This chain uses TRBV6-1 with TRBJ2-2, with TRBD1 matching over 9 bases. This CDR3 region has 16 residues. Germline loops: CDR1 MNHNS, CDR2 SASEGT. J lost 1 base, V lost 5 bases, and 5 bases had no gene match. The CDR3 loop is CASSPGTGQNTGELFF. The CDR3 DNA sequence: TGTGCCAGCAGTCCGGGGACAGGGCAGAACACCGGGGAGCTGTTTTTT.

The genes are TRBV7-6 and TRBJ2-1; the D gene is possibly TRBD2 (5 bases). Deletions cut 4 bases from V and 5 bases from J, with 18 bases between. The V gene's germline CDR1 is SGHVS and CDR2 FNYEAQ. The CDR3 covers 16 residues. As DNA, the CDR3 is TGTGCCAGCAGCTCCATATGGGTGGTTAGCGACAATGAGCAGTTCTTC. Translated, it gives CASSSIWVVSDNEQFF.